These 19 T cell receptor beta chains were sequenced from one sample in a study of radiation and T cells in renal cell carcinoma. Clones were sequenced by immunoSEQ multiplex PCR, and TCRdb holds only the in-frame ones, with some missing. The sample contains around 94,000 clones, approximately 86% of which appear only once. Time point noted: baseline pretreatment blood. Treatment specified: 15 Gy SBRT to primary tumor, nephrectomy 4 weeks later. Sequencing was performed on blood, taken from a patient whose treatment included radiotherapy and nephrectomy. The source of these receptors is a man between 45 and 60 years old with renal cell carcinoma.

This chain links TRBV7-3 with TRBJ2-3; TRBD1 matches at 8 bases. Per the germline V gene, CDR1 is SGHTA and CDR2 is FQGTGA. CDR3 length: 14 amino acids. V lost 1 base, J lost 6 bases, and 3 bases stayed unmatched. CDR3 loop: CASSLKQGVDTQYF. The CDR3 DNA reads as TGTGCCAGCAGCTTAAAACAGGGGGTGGATACGCAGTATTTT.

V is TRBV2 and J is TRBJ2-7; a possible D gene is TRBD1 (5 bases). This CDR3 is 13 amino acids long. Germline V lookup: CDR1 SNHLY, CDR2 FYNNEI. The germline V and J ends were trimmed by 6 bases and 2 bases, with 11 bases remaining between them. CDR3 nucleotides: TGTGCCAGCAGGGGTGACAGTACCTACGAGCAGTACTTC. Translation: CASRGDSTYEQYF. Looking up the rest from reference TRBV2 and TRBJ2-7 gives the full variable domain: EPEVTQTPSHQVTQMGQEVILRCVPISNHLYFYWYRQILGQKVEFLVSFYNNEISEKSEIFDDQFSVERPDGSNFTLKIRSTKLEDSAMYFCASRGDSTYEQYFGPGTRLTVT.

This clone was observed a handful of times. CDR3 loop: CASSLGLELYGYTF. Written as DNA, the CDR3 is TGTGCCAGCAGCTTAGGGTTGGAACTTTATGGCTACACCTTC. The chain carries TRBV7-9 and TRBJ1-2, with D unclear. Germline-derived CDR1 and CDR2 are SEHNR and FQNEAQ (reference sequence). The V end was cut by 1 base, the J end by 5 bases, with 11 bases between. There are 14 residues in the CDR3.

The chain combines TRBV7-2 with TRBJ2-2; unclear D gene. This CDR3 comprises 14 residues. CDR1 and CDR2 (germline): SGHTA, FQGNSA. The ends were cut back, 0 bases at V and 4 bases at J, with 6 bases in the middle. The CDR3 sequence: CASSLARGTGELFF. In DNA, the CDR3 is TGTGCCAGCAGCTTAGCGCGTGGCACCGGGGAGCTGTTTTTT.

V gene TRBV19 combines with J gene TRBJ1-1; 8 bases are a match to TRBD1. Germline V lookup: CDR1 LNHDA, CDR2 SQIVND (reference sequence). The CDR3 is 14 amino acids. Losses at the gene ends were 5 bases for V and 1 base for J; bases not matched to a gene: 3. DNA of the CDR3: TGTGCCAGTAGTGTCGACAGGGGGAACACTGAAGCTTTCTTT. Translated, it gives CASSVDRGNTEAFF.

CDR3 amino acids: CASSSERQGADEKLFF. In DNA form, the CDR3 reads TGTGCCAGTAGTTCGGAGCGACAGGGGGCGGATGAAAAACTGTTTTTT. V and J are TRBV19 and TRBJ1-4; 10 nucleotides align to TRBD1. V was pared by 5 bases and J by 6 bases, with 9 bases of the junction left unmatched. Germline loops: CDR1 LNHDA, CDR2 SQIVND (reference sequence). This CDR3 is built from 16 residues.

This chain's CDR3 is CASTPGLAGLYEQYF. CDR3 sequence (DNA): TGTGCCAGCACTCCGGGACTAGCGGGATTATACGAGCAGTACTTC. The chain has TRBV2 and TRBJ2-7; 13 nucleotides align to TRBD2. J was trimmed by 4 bases and V by 7 bases; bases with no gene match: 7. CDR1 and CDR2 from the germline V gene are SNHLY and FYNNEI. There are 15 residues in the CDR3.

This chain links TRBV27 with TRBJ1-1; 8 bases are a match to TRBD1. This CDR3 contains 13 residues. Germline assignment: CDR1 MNHEY and CDR2 SMNVEV (reference sequence). V shed 6 bases and J 4 bases; nucleotides not matched to a gene: 4. DNA for the CDR3: TGTGCCAGCAGGCCCACAGGGGGCACTGAAGCTTTCTTT. Amino acids: CASRPTGGTEAFF.

The V gene is TRBV7-6, the J gene TRBJ1-1; 10 bases align to TRBD1. The germline CDR1 and CDR2 sequences are SGHVS and FNYEAQ. The CDR3 spans 19 residues. Trimming at V came to 5 bases and at J to 1 base, leaving 16 bases not matched to a gene. The CDR3, as DNA: TGTGCCAGCAGCGGACGCCCTACCGGGACAGGGGTCTCGAACACTGAAGCTTTCTTT. Its protein product is CASSGRPTGTGVSNTEAFF.

V usage is TRBV2 and J usage is TRBJ2-7; 14 bases align to TRBD2. V lost 7 bases to trimming and J lost 3 bases; unmatched junction nucleotides: 14. This CDR3 is 18 amino acids long. CDR1 and CDR2 from the germline V gene are SNHLY and FYNNEI. The CDR3: CASKMRLAGGPDLYEQYF. The CDR3, as DNA: TGTGCCAGCAAAATGAGACTAGCGGGAGGGCCTGACCTCTACGAGCAGTACTTC.

J is TRBJ2-3 and V is TRBV2; no firm D call. CDR1 is SNHLY, CDR2 FYNNEI, per germline. This CDR3 contains 13 residues. V lost 3 bases, J lost 3 bases, and 7 bases lay in between. The CDR3 nucleotides are TGTGCCAGCAGTGATCCCGGGACAGATACGCAGTATTTT. Its protein product is CASSDPGTDTQYF.

The V gene is TRBV28, the J gene TRBJ2-1; 8 bases are a match to TRBD2. The CDR3 loop spans 15 amino acids. V lost 2 bases and J lost 4; bases outside the gene matches: 4. Germline assignment: CDR1 MDHEN and CDR2 SYDVKM. The CDR3 region has the DNA TGTGCCAGCAGTTTAACGGGGGGGTTTTACAATGAGCAGTTCTTC. Translation: CASSLTGGFYNEQFF.

This chain uses TRBV7-9 with TRBJ2-7; perhaps TRBD2 as D (5 bases). CDR1 is SEHNR, CDR2 FQNEAQ, per germline (reference sequence). The CDR3 extends over 15 amino acids. The V gene lost 5 bases and the J gene lost 6 bases, with 20 bases spanning the gap. This chain's CDR3 is CASSPHGSSEGEQYF. CDR3 nucleotide sequence: TGTGCCAGCAGCCCGCATGGTAGTAGCGAGGGCGAGCAGTACTTC.

V and J are TRBV9 and TRBJ1-3; 7 bases agree with TRBD1. V was clipped by 0 bases and J by 6 bases; unmatched bases: 12. CDR1 SGDLS and CDR2 YYNGEE come from the germline V gene. There are 17 residues in the CDR3. The CDR3 nucleotides are TGTGCCAGCAGCGTAGGCGATAACAGACAGGGAACAAACACCATATATTTT. Protein product: CASSVGDNRQGTNTIYF.

V and J are TRBV5-1 and TRBJ2-7; 13 bases agree with TRBD2. Germline lookup yields CDR1 SGHRS and CDR2 YFSETQ. The CDR3 extends over 16 amino acids. V trimming: 2 bases; J trimming: 5 bases; junction bases outside the gene matches: 7. The CDR3 bases are TGCGCCAGCAGCTTATGGGGGACTAGCGGGGTCGACGAGCAGTACTTC. Protein sequence: CASSLWGTSGVDEQYF.

This clone was found a few times. The chain links TRBV15 to TRBJ1-1; 7 bases line up with TRBD1. CDR1 and CDR2 (germline): LNHNV, YYDKDF (reference sequence). This CDR3 region has 14 residues. V lost 5 bases and J lost 2; bases outside the gene matches: 5. Here the CDR3 DNA reads TGTGCCACCAGCGTAGGGACAGTAAACACTGAAGCTTTCTTT. Translating it yields CATSVGTVNTEAFF.

The CDR3 here is CASSLRGTPIYEQYF. DNA of the CDR3: TGTGCCAGCAGCCTTCGCGGGACACCAATCTACGAGCAGTACTTC. J is TRBJ2-7 and V is TRBV7-3; D possibly uses TRBD1 or TRBD2 (6 bases each). The V gene lost 5 bases and the J gene lost 3 bases, with 17 bases spanning the gap. Germline CDR1 reads SGHTA; CDR2 reads FQGTGA. The CDR3 sequence is 15 residues long.

The genes are TRBV4-3 and TRBJ1-3; a possible D gene is TRBD1 (6 bases). The germline CDR1 and CDR2 sequences are LGHNA and YSLEER. The CDR3 covers 16 residues. V was pared by 4 bases and J by 5 bases, with 18 bases between. CDR3 sequence: CASSPGASGVRNTIYF. The CDR3 DNA reads TGCGCCAGCAGCCCGGGGGCGTCCGGGGTTAGAAACACCATATATTTT.

This chain joins TRBV25-1 and TRBJ2-2; tentatively, D is TRBD1 or TRBD2 (5 bases each). Trimming left V 7 bases short and J 5 bases short, with 17 bases between. Germline V CDR1 and CDR2: MGHDK, SYGVNS. The CDR3 has 15 residues. The CDR3 nucleotides read TGTGCCAGCACAAAGGGACCCGGGGTTACCGGGGAGCTGTTTTTT. Protein sequence: CASTKGPGVTGELFF.